The 8 T cell receptor beta chains in this list originate from one sample, sequenced in a study of cytomegalovirus exposure and HLA in healthy donors. Only in-frame clones appear in the TCRdb table, and some are missing; sequencing was by immunoSEQ multiplex PCR. Of 240,000 or so clones listed, approximately 83% are singletons. The sequencing input was PBMCs. These receptor sequences come from a woman in her twenties or thirties in good health and CMV-seropositive.

V and J are TRBV28 and TRBJ1-2; 7 bases line up with TRBD1. CDR3 length: 14 amino acids. CDR1 and CDR2 (germline): MDHEN, SYDVKM. The V gene end was trimmed by 5 bases and the J gene end by 7 bases; junction bases not matched to a gene: 10. The DNA of the CDR3 is TGTGCCAGCAGTCTCCTACAGGGGCAGGCTGGCTACACCTTC. It encodes CASSLLQGQAGYTF.

The chain couples TRBV6-1 to TRBJ1-5, with a possible D match to TRBD1 (6 bases). Deletions cut 8 bases from V and 2 bases from J, with 13 bases between. Germline CDR1 MNHNS, CDR2 SASEGT. The CDR3 is made up of 14 amino acids. CDR3 loop: CASEGVERNQPQHF. In DNA form, the CDR3 reads TGTGCCAGCGAGGGGGTTGAGCGCAATCAGCCCCAGCATTTT.

V gene TRBV9 combines with J gene TRBJ2-7, with D possibly being TRBD1 (6 bases). V lost 4 bases, J lost 0 bases, and 14 bases lay in between. In germline, CDR1 is SGDLS, CDR2 YYNGEE. The CDR3 loop spans 15 amino acids. The DNA of the CDR3 is TGTGCCAGCAGCACCAACTGGACAGCCTCCTACGAGCAGTACTTC. Translation gives CASSTNWTASYEQYF.

This clone was seen a single time. The chain carries TRBV27 and TRBJ1-2; D not resolved. Trimming took 5 bases from V and 2 from J, leaving 9 bases between them. The CDR3 extends over 13 amino acids. Germline CDR1 is MNHEY and CDR2 is SMNVEV (reference sequence). CDR3 bases: TGTGCCAGCAGTCCCCAGTTGAACTATGGCTACACCTTC. Protein sequence: CASSPQLNYGYTF.

The rearrangement joins TRBV10-1 to TRBJ2-7; 7 nucleotides line up with TRBD2. Trimming removed 7 bases from V and 7 bases from J; junction bases left unmatched: 13. Germline V CDR1 and CDR2: WNHNN, SYGVQD (reference sequence). The CDR3 consists of 14 residues. The CDR3 nucleotides are TGCGCCAGCACCGGTAGCGGGTCGCCTAGAGAGCAGTACTTC. Protein product: CASTGSGSPREQYF.

The J gene is TRBJ2-7, the V gene TRBV14, with TRBD2 identical over 7 bases. The germline gives CDR1 SGHDN, CDR2 FVKESK. V lost 1 base to trimming and J lost 0 bases; unmatched junction nucleotides: 12. The CDR3 is made up of 18 amino acids. The CDR3 DNA follows: TGTGCCAGCAGCCAAGTTCCCCTCTCTAGCGGAATCTCCTACGAGCAGTACTTC. Encoded protein: CASSQVPLSSGISYEQYF.

The V gene is TRBV6-1, the J gene TRBJ2-7; possible D gene TRBD2, 5 bases. Germline V gives CDR1 MNHNS, CDR2 SASEGT. This CDR3 has 17 residues. V was pared by 1 base and J by 2 bases, with 18 bases between. The CDR3 sequence is CASSEVDVSGSPYEQYF. CDR3 in DNA: TGTGCCAGCAGTGAAGTGGATGTGTCGGGGTCCCCCTACGAGCAGTACTTC.

The rearrangement uses TRBV5-6 and TRBJ1-4, with 8 nucleotides matching TRBD1. V was pared by 0 bases and J by 3 bases, with 7 bases of the junction left unmatched. CDR1 is SGHDT and CDR2 is YYEEEE in the germline V gene. This CDR3 is built from 17 residues. The CDR3 region is CASSLAGGARSNEKLFF. The CDR3 nucleotides are TGTGCCAGCAGCTTGGCAGGGGGCGCGAGGTCTAATGAAAAACTGTTTTTT. Drawing the rest from reference TRBV5-6 and TRBJ1-4, the complete variable domain is DAGVTQSPTHLIKTRGQQVTLRCSPKSGHDTVSWYQQALGQGPQFIFQYYEEEERQRGNFPDRFSGHQFPNYSSELNVNALLLGDSALYLCASSLAGGARSNEKLFFGSGTQLSVL.